This T cell receptor beta chain is drawn from a study of blood T cell repertoires in COVID-19. Across the whole study: T cells, B-cell-depleted T cells, or PBMCs provided the cDNA or gDNA that served as material.

The germline V gene encodes CDR1 MNHEY and CDR2 SVGEGT. Trimming left V 0 bases short and J 4 bases short, with 15 bases between. The CDR3 is made up of 16 amino acids. Profiling relied on immunoSEQ multiplex PCR, and the TCRdb table lists in-frame clones only, not all of them. The sample includes about 87,000 clones, around 81% of them seen just once. In this sample, this clone turned up once. The sequencing input was peripheral blood. This TCR was sampled from a woman between 70 and 85 years old with acute or convalescent COVID-19. The rearrangement uses TRBV6-2 or TRBV6-3 and TRBJ1-1; no clear D. In DNA form, the CDR3 reads TGTGCCAGCAGTTACTCGCCGGGAATTGGGAGCACTGAAGCTTTCTTT. Translated, it gives CASSYSPGIGSTEAFF.